Listed below are T cell receptor beta chains from one sample, sequenced in a study of blood T cell repertoires in COVID-19. Generated by immunoSEQ multiplex PCR, the TCRdb table keeps only in-frame clones and is missing some. The data contain some 300,000 clones, approximately 89% of them singletons. The sequenced sample was PBMCs or T cells enriched from blood (not recorded which). The receptors were sampled from a woman in her fifties or sixties who had been exposed to COVID-19. Both conserved end residues are part of each CDR3. Fields, in order: clone size, V gene, D gene, J gene, CDR3 protein, CDR3 DNA. The D gene is left open where the match is weak. Clone size is shown for a subset of rows, as once, few, many or a class of expanded clone.

size: NA; V: TRBV19; D: NA; J: TRBJ1-2; CDR3: CASSGITGFKNYGYTF; DNA: TGTGCCAGTAGTGGAATCACGGGATTCAAGAACTATGGCTACACCTTC
size: NA; V: TRBV4-1; D: TRBD2; J: TRBJ2-1; CDR3: CASSPTSGGGDEQFF; DNA: TGCGCCAGCAGCCCCACTAGCGGGGGTGGGGATGAGCAGTTCTTC
size: NA; V: TRBV6-4; D: TRBD1; J: TRBJ1-1; CDR3: CASSSTGLFSEAFF; DNA: TGTGCCAGCAGTTCGACAGGGCTGTTTTCTGAAGCTTTCTTT
size: NA; V: TRBV30; D: TRBD2; J: TRBJ2-3; CDR3: CAWSVLAGGDTQYF; DNA: TGTGCCTGGAGTGTTCTAGCGGGGGGCGATACGCAGTATTTT
size: NA; V: TRBV2; D: NA; J: TRBJ2-2; CDR3: CASRAPDPGGTGELFF; DNA: TGTGCCAGCAGGGCCCCAGATCCCGGAGGGACCGGGGAGCTGTTTTTT
size: NA; V: TRBV6-5; D: NA; J: TRBJ2-1; CDR3: CASIMFISYNEQFF; DNA: TGTGCCAGCATTATGTTTATCTCCTACAATGAGCAGTTCTTC
size: NA; V: TRBV5-1; D: TRBD2; J: TRBJ2-7; CDR3: CASSSGTSFTYEQYF; DNA: TGCGCCAGCAGCTCGGGGACTAGTTTCACCTACGAGCAGTACTTC
size: NA; V: TRBV7-7; D: NA; J: TRBJ2-5; CDR3: CASSLGAGQSQETQYF; DNA: TGTGCTAGCAGCTTAGGCGCCGGACAGTCCCAAGAGACCCAGTACTTC
size: once; V: TRBV30; D: TRBD1; J: TRBJ1-6; CDR3: CAWDRDTSPLHF; DNA: TGTGCCTGGGACAGGGATACGTCACCCCTCCACTTT
size: NA; V: TRBV27; D: NA; J: TRBJ1-6; CDR3: CASSLLSSPLHF; DNA: TGTGCCAGCAGTTTACTTTCTTCACCCCTCCACTTT
size: NA; V: TRBV19; D: TRBD1; J: TRBJ1-1; CDR3: CATRTGALRTEAFF; DNA: TGTGCCACTCGTACAGGGGCACTGCGAACTGAAGCTTTCTTT
size: once; V: TRBV10-3; D: NA; J: TRBJ2-2; CDR3: CAISESQGRPGELFF; DNA: TGTGCCATCAGTGAGTCCCAGGGAAGGCCCGGGGAGCTGTTTTTT
size: NA; V: TRBV7-9; D: NA; J: TRBJ2-4; CDR3: CASSPRANGGENNYIQYF; DNA: TGTGCCAGCAGCCCGAGGGCAAATGGTGGGGAAAATAACTACATTCAGTACTTC
size: NA; V: TRBV18; D: NA; J: TRBJ1-6; CDR3: CASSPTGTNNSPLHF; DNA: TGTGCCAGCTCACCAACCGGGACAAATAATTCACCCCTCCACTTT
size: NA; V: TRBV19; D: TRBD2; J: TRBJ2-1; CDR3: CASSIVGLAGGNEQFF; DNA: TGTGCCAGTAGTATAGTGGGGCTAGCGGGGGGGAATGAGCAGTTCTTC
size: NA; V: TRBV18; D: TRBD2; J: TRBJ2-2; CDR3: CASSPGTSGTGELFF; DNA: TGTGCCAGCTCACCTGGGACTAGCGGAACCGGGGAGCTGTTTTTT
size: NA; V: TRBV3-1/TRBV3-2; D: NA; J: TRBJ1-5; CDR3: CASSPGLGQPQHF; DNA: TGTGCCAGCAGCCCAGGGTTGGGGCAGCCCCAGCATTTT
size: NA; V: TRBV5-1; D: NA; J: TRBJ1-5; CDR3: CASSPGAGEQPQHF; DNA: TGCGCCAGCAGCCCGGGGGCGGGGGAACAGCCCCAGCATTTT
size: once; V: TRBV27; D: TRBD1; J: TRBJ2-7; CDR3: CASSSPSGQAYSYEQYF; DNA: TGTGCCAGCAGTTCCCCATCGGGACAGGCCTACTCCTACGAGCAGTACTTC
size: NA; V: TRBV20-1; D: NA; J: TRBJ1-1; CDR3: CSGWANTEAFF; DNA: TGCAGTGGTTGGGCCAACACTGAAGCTTTCTTT
size: NA; V: TRBV5-6; D: TRBD1; J: TRBJ1-5; CDR3: CASTKMTGGNQPQHF; DNA: TGTGCCAGCACCAAAATGACAGGGGGCAATCAGCCCCAGCATTTT
size: NA; V: TRBV7-2; D: TRBD2; J: TRBJ2-5; CDR3: CASSPDASGGSRGTQYF; DNA: TGTGCCAGCAGCCCAGACGCTAGCGGGGGTTCGCGGGGGACCCAGTACTTC
size: few; V: TRBV19; D: TRBD1; J: TRBJ1-5; CDR3: CASRQGSRNNQPQHF; DNA: TGTGCCAGTCGACAGGGCTCAAGGAACAATCAGCCCCAGCATTTT
size: NA; V: TRBV4-1; D: NA; J: TRBJ1-2; CDR3: CASSQDKGGGDYYGYTF; DNA: TGCGCCAGCAGCCAAGATAAAGGAGGGGGGGATTACTATGGCTACACCTTC
size: NA; V: TRBV4-1; D: TRBD1; J: TRBJ2-7; CDR3: CASSARQGGYEQYF; DNA: TGCGCCAGCAGCGCCAGACAGGGGGGGTACGAGCAGTACTTC